The 2 T cell receptor beta chains listed next were all sequenced from one sample in a study. TCRdb reanalysed the 5' RACE reads using MiXCR and keeps one entry per CDR3 protein. The sample contains about 64,000 distinct CDR3 sequences, roughly 22% of which appear only once. Sequenced: memory CD4+ T cells sorted from a lymph node. Subset of the sample: memory CD4+ T cells, CD4+CD45RO+CD25-. The source is a female donor with breast cancer.

Remarks on this clonotype: One junction end disagrees with the germline gene, perhaps due to a read error. In DNA, the CDR3 is TGCGCCGGCAGCTCCGCGGGACAGGGCGGAAACACCATATATTTT. It codes for CAGSSAGQGGNTIYF. The chain couples TRBV5-1 to TRBJ1-3, with 9 bases matching TRBD1. The CDR3 has 15 residues. The germline CDR1 and CDR2 sequences are SGHRS and YFSETQ.

This clonotype was observed a single time. The chain joins TRBV5-1 to TRBJ2-2; the match to TRBD1 covers 8 bases. V lost 5 bases to trimming and J lost 5 bases; unmatched junction nucleotides: 8. The CDR3 covers 15 residues. Germline V gene data show CDR1 as SGHRS and CDR2 as YFSETQ. CDR3 region: CASSAGTGKTGELFF. CDR3 sequence (DNA): TGCGCCAGCAGTGCCGGGACAGGCAAAACCGGGGAGCTGTTTTTT.